This T cell receptor beta chain was sequenced for a study of Graves' ophthalmopathy and Graves' hyperthyroidism. Study overall: At initial diagnosis, peripheral blood was obtained, and this preceded any treatment.

RNA transcripts served as template for amplifying TCR beta CDR3 sequences. HTBI-primed RT-PCR formed the first round, and a multiplex PCR formed the second. One entry per CDR3 protein results from TCRdb running MiXCR on the multiplex PCR reads. The repertoire has roughly 400,000 distinct CDR3 sequences, roughly 15% of them found once; the top ten carry roughly 7%. On this clonotype: The antigen is unknown.

Reliance was placed on clinical symptoms, serum thyroxine, TRAb, thyroid ultrasound and orbital computed tomography for diagnosis. Study outcomes and limitations: Blood also contained most of the expanded thyroid clonotypes above 0.001 frequency.

V was pared by 4 bases and J by 0 bases, with 12 bases of the junction left unmatched. Germline CDR1 reads SQVTM; CDR2 reads ANQGSEA. This CDR3 spans 17 amino acids. This chain connects TRBV29-1 to TRBJ2-4; 7 bases are shared with TRBD1. Sequencing was performed on peripheral blood. The receptor was isolated from a woman between 18 and 30 years old with stable Graves' hyperthyroidism. The CDR3, as DNA: TGCAGCGTTGTACTAAAGACAGGGACGCTAGCCAAAAACATTCAGTACTTC. It specifies CSVVLKTGTLAKNIQYF.